The 13 T cell receptor beta chains listed next were all sequenced from one sample in a study of T-cell reconstitution after alpha-beta-depleted transplantation in children. The TCRbeta library incorporated unique molecular identifiers. TCRdb re-called the PCR reads with MiXCR, one entry per CDR3 protein. The sample records around 370,000 distinct CDR3 sequences, about 9.3% being singletons. The sequencing here drew on PBMCs from the stem cell graft donor, taken from the stem cell graft. These receptors all stem from a human donor who donated a stem cell graft to a child with acute lymphoblastic leukemia.

The genes are TRBV4-2 and TRBJ2-7; 9 bases are shared with TRBD1. J gave up 6 bases and V 0 bases, and 3 bases lay outside the gene matches. CDR3 length: 14 amino acids. Germline V gene sequence: CDR1 LGHNA, CDR2 YNFKEQ. The CDR3: CASSQEDRGVEQYF. CDR3 sequence (DNA): TGTGCCAGCAGCCAAGAAGACAGGGGGGTCGAGCAGTACTTC.

V and J are TRBV7-8 and TRBJ1-2; D is uncertain. Germline CDR1 SGHVS, CDR2 FQNEAQ. The CDR3 consists of 15 residues. V dropped 2 bases and J dropped 2 bases, with 12 bases sitting between them. The CDR3 sequence: CASSLSPAGNYGYTF. Here the CDR3 DNA reads TGTGCCAGCAGCTTATCCCCAGCGGGCAACTATGGCTACACCTTC.

This clonotype was seen a handful of times. The chain employs TRBV2 and TRBJ2-3, with 7 bases matching TRBD2. The J segment lost 0 bases and the V segment lost 7 bases, leaving 7 bases of the junction unmatched. CDR1 is SNHLY and CDR2 is FYNNEI in the germline V gene. The CDR3 extends over 15 amino acids. DNA for the CDR3: TGTGCCAGCATGCGGGAGAGGGCTAGCACAGATACGCAGTATTTT. The encoded protein is CASMRERASTDTQYF.

V gene TRBV6-2 or TRBV6-3 combines with J gene TRBJ2-1; D perhaps matches TRBD1 (5 bases). Germline CDR1 reads MNHEY; CDR2 reads SVGEGT. With 2 bases removed from V and 13 bases from J, the gap between germline ends came to 9 bases. The CDR3 runs to 11 residues. The CDR3 spells CASSYQGKQFF. In nucleotides, the CDR3 is TGTGCCAGCAGTTACCAGGGTAAACAGTTCTTC.

In its sample, this clonotype was seen a few times. The V call is TRBV28, the J call TRBJ1-4, with D unresolved. This CDR3 is 14 amino acids long. Trimming shortened V by 3 bases and J by 7 bases, and 12 bases separated the two germline ends. The germline CDR1 and CDR2 sequences are MDHEN and SYDVKM. The CDR3 here is CASSFKTAVEKLFF. DNA of the CDR3: TGTGCCAGCAGTTTCAAAACAGCCGTTGAAAAACTGTTTTTT.

The gene calls are TRBV12-3 or TRBV12-4 and TRBJ2-7; TRBD1 matches at 7 bases. V lost 6 bases, J lost 4 bases, and 9 bases stayed unmatched. The CDR3 sequence is 14 residues long. The DNA for the CDR3 is TGTGCCAGCAGCCCAACGACAGGGACGTACGAGCAGTACTTC. Its protein product is CASSPTTGTYEQYF.

V and J are TRBV3-1 and TRBJ2-1; TRBD2 matches at 14 bases. The V gene's germline CDR1 is LGHDT and CDR2 YNNKEL (reference sequence). CDR3 length: 18 residues. The V segment lost 8 bases and the J segment 12 bases; nucleotides outside the gene matches: 21. The CDR3 sequence: CASCFGLRGLAGEAMQFF. CDR3 DNA sequence: TGTGCCAGCTGTTTCGGTTTGCGGGGACTAGCGGGAGAGGCGATGCAGTTCTTC.

This clonotype was counted between two and nine times. The chain joins TRBV5-1 to TRBJ1-1; D not resolved. CDR3 size: 13 residues. Looked up from germline, CDR1 is SGHRS and CDR2 is YFSETQ. The ends were cut back, 5 bases at V and 7 bases at J, with 15 bases in the middle. The CDR3 nucleotides read TGCGCCAGCAGGCGCGAAGGGCAAGTTGAAGCTTTCTTT. Encoded protein: CASRREGQVEAFF.

The sample holds many counts of this clonotype. The rearrangement joins TRBV28 to TRBJ2-7; possibly TRBD1 or TRBD2 for D (5 bases each). The CDR3 length is 14 residues. V lost 5 bases and J 5 bases, leaving 16 bases between the germline ends. Germline lookup yields CDR1 MDHEN and CDR2 SYDVKM. The CDR3 region has the DNA TGTGCCAGCAGTACCTCACTTGGGGGAGACGAGCAGTACTTC. This gives the protein CASSTSLGGDEQYF.

This clonotype appeared a few times. J is TRBJ2-5 and V is TRBV27, with 12 bases matching TRBD1. The germline gives CDR1 MNHEY, CDR2 SMNVEV (reference sequence). CDR3 length: 15 amino acids. J was trimmed by 4 bases and V by 8 bases; bases with no gene match: 8. This CDR3 is CASGEGTGGGETQYF. The CDR3 bases are TGTGCCAGCGGGGAGGGGACAGGGGGCGGAGAGACCCAGTACTTC.

This clonotype was recorded a few times. The V call is TRBV9, the J call TRBJ2-1; possibly TRBD2 for D (6 bases). The V and J ends lost 0 bases and 1 base respectively, with 8 bases between them. The germline CDR1 and CDR2 sequences are SGDLS and YYNGEE. The CDR3 has 15 residues. Here the CDR3 DNA reads TGTGCCAGCAGCGTAGGGGGGGAATCCTACAATGAGCAGTTCTTC. Its protein is CASSVGGESYNEQFF.

This clonotype was seen only a few times. The chain recombines TRBV6-1 with TRBJ2-5, with TRBD1 identical over 7 bases. V was clipped by 5 bases and J by 1 base; unmatched bases: 7. Germline CDR1 reads MNHNS; CDR2 reads SASEGT. The CDR3 runs 15 residues. CDR3 sequence reads: CASSISGGSQETQYF. For the CDR3, the DNA is TGTGCCAGCAGTATCTCAGGGGGATCCCAAGAGACCCAGTACTTC.

This clonotype has more than one count but fewer than ten. CDR3 sequence (DNA): TGTGCCAGCAGCTTAGGTACAGCCTCCAGTGAGACCCAGTACTTC. This translates into CASSLGTASSETQYF. V gene TRBV7-6 combines with J gene TRBJ2-5; the D is unclear. CDR1 is SGHVS and CDR2 is FNYEAQ in the germline V gene. The CDR3 covers 15 residues. V lost 1 base to trimming and J lost 5 bases, with 14 bases between them. Supplemented by reference TRBV7-6 and TRBJ2-5, the full variable domain reads GAGVSQSPRYKVTKRGQDVALRCDPISGHVSLYWYRQALGQGPEFLTYFNYEAQQDKSGLPNDRFSAERPEGSISTLTIQRTEQRDSAMYRCASSLGTASSETQYFGPGTRLLVL.